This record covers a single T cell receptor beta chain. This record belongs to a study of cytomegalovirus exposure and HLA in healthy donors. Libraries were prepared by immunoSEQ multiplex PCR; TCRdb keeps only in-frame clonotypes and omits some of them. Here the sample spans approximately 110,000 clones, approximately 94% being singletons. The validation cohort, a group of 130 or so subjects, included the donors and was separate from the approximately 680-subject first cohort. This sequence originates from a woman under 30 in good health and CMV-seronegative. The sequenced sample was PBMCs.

In DNA form, the CDR3 reads TGTGCCAGCAGCGAGCGCCAGCAAGAGACCCAGTACTTC. Its protein product is CASSERQQETQYF. The chain joins TRBV2 to TRBJ2-5; D gene ambiguous. Germline V gives CDR1 SNHLY, CDR2 FYNNEI. The CDR3 sequence is 13 residues long. Trimming removed 6 bases from V and 2 bases from J, with 10 bases in between.